These 12 T cell receptor beta chains were sequenced from one sample in a study of control samples from healthy donors and cancer patients. Generated by immunoSEQ multiplex PCR, the TCRdb table keeps only in-frame clones and is missing some. The sample holds approximately 52,000 clones, 88% seen once. Specimen: blood. All receptors come from a man aged 45-65 years in good health.

This chain links TRBV4-1 with TRBJ1-1; TRBD1 is a possible D gene (6 bases). The CDR3 has 12 amino acids. From germline, CDR1 is MGHRA and CDR2 YSYEKL. Trimming took 0 bases from V and 10 from J, leaving 9 bases between them. CDR3 nucleotide sequence: TGCGCCAGCAGCCAAGAGGACAGAAGAGCTTTCTTT. This codes for CASSQEDRRAFF.

The V gene is TRBV12-3 or TRBV12-4, the J gene TRBJ1-5, with D unresolved. The length of the CDR3 is 13 residues. V was clipped by 8 bases and J by 0 bases, with 8 bases between them. CDR3 DNA sequence: TGTGCCAGCGCACGGGGTAGCAATCAGCCCCAGCATTTT. Translated, it gives CASARGSNQPQHF.

The chain recombines TRBV5-1 with TRBJ1-1, with TRBD1 matching over 7 bases. Trimming cost V 2 bases and J 5 bases; bases outside gene matches: 3. Germline values: CDR1 SGHRS, CDR2 YFSETQ. The CDR3 totals 13 residues. The CDR3 region has the DNA TGCGCCAGCAGCTTAACAGGGGATACTGAAGCTTTCTTT. It yields the protein CASSLTGDTEAFF.

The genes are TRBV6-5 and TRBJ2-7, with a possible D match to TRBD1 (5 bases). In germline, CDR1 is MNHEY, CDR2 SVGAGI. This CDR3 spans 11 amino acids. The CDR3 DNA sequence: TGTGCTACCCCAAAGGGGAACGAGCAGTACTTC. It yields the protein CATPKGNEQYF.

This chain connects TRBV18 to TRBJ1-4, with D unclear. In germline, CDR1 is KGHSH, CDR2 LQKENI. The V gene lost 5 bases and the J gene lost 8 bases, with 6 bases spanning the gap. CDR3 size: 11 residues. CDR3 in amino acids: CASSGGEKLFF. Written as DNA, the CDR3 is TGTGCCAGCTCAGGAGGAGAAAAACTGTTTTTT.

This clone came up once. This chain links TRBV11-2 with TRBJ2-7; D possibly corresponds to TRBD1 (6 bases). The CDR3 sequence is 15 residues long. Trimming removed 0 bases from V and 3 bases from J, with 12 bases in between. Germline loops: CDR1 SGHAT, CDR2 FQNNGV. The DNA of the CDR3 is TGTGCCAGCAGCTTAGATGGGTCAGGGGTCTACGAGCAGTACTTC. The encoded protein is CASSLDGSGVYEQYF.

The chain carries TRBV11-2 and TRBJ2-1; TRBD2 matches 9 bases. This CDR3 is built from 14 residues. Looked up from germline, CDR1 is SGHAT and CDR2 is FQNNGV. V lost 5 bases and J lost 9; bases outside the gene matches: 8. In DNA form, the CDR3 reads TGTGCCAGCAGCCGGACTGGCGGGAGGGGTGAGCAGTTCTTC. This encodes CASSRTGGRGEQFF. The full variable domain, in which reference TRBV11-2 and TRBJ2-1 provide the parts outside the CDR3, is EAGVAQSPRYKIIEKRQSVAFWCNPISGHATLYWYQQILGQGPKLLIQFQNNGVVDDSQLPKDRFSAERLKGVDSTLKIQPAKLEDSAVYLCASSRTGGRGEQFFGPGTRLTVL.

The rearrangement joins TRBV6-1 to TRBJ1-3, with D possibly matching TRBD1 (6 bases). The CDR3 runs to 13 residues. Per the germline V gene, CDR1 is MNHNS and CDR2 is SASEGT. V lost 2 bases and J 5 bases, leaving 7 bases between the germline ends. CDR3 loop: CASSETGRNTIYF. CDR3 coding DNA: TGTGCCAGCAGTGAAACAGGGAGAAACACCATATATTTT.

The rearrangement uses TRBV4-3 and TRBJ1-6; unclear D gene. The CDR3 totals 15 residues. Germline V CDR1 and CDR2: LGHNA, YSLEER. V was pared by 1 base and J by 7 bases, with 11 bases between. The CDR3 reads CASSQGSVPNSPLHF. As DNA, the CDR3 is TGCGCCAGCAGCCAAGGGTCGGTTCCCAATTCACCCCTCCACTTT.

The chain carries TRBV3-1 (or the pseudogene TRBV3-2) and TRBJ2-2; 8 bases map to TRBD1. CDR3 length: 15 amino acids. Germline V gene lookup returns CDR1 LGHDT and CDR2 YNNKEL (reference sequence). Trimming at V came to 1 base and at J to 5 bases, leaving 3 bases not matched to a gene. The CDR3 region has the DNA TGTGCCAGCAGCCAAGGGACAGGGCAGACCGGGGAGCTGTTTTTT. Translated: CASSQGTGQTGELFF.

The chain combines TRBV2 with TRBJ1-5; maybe TRBD1 (6 bases). V was trimmed by 5 bases and J by 4 bases, leaving 21 bases between them. This CDR3 has 17 residues. Germline CDR1 is SNHLY and CDR2 is FYNNEI. CDR3 loop: CASSRISLRGANQPQHF. The DNA for the CDR3 is TGTGCCAGCAGTCGGATATCCTTGAGGGGGGCTAATCAGCCCCAGCATTTT.

This chain connects TRBV6-4 to TRBJ2-3; 10 nucleotides agree with TRBD2. The CDR3 spans 14 residues. The ends lost 5 bases at V and 2 bases at J; junction bases unmatched: 1. In germline, CDR1 is MRHNA, CDR2 SNTAGT. The CDR3 bases are TGTGCCAGCAGTACTAGCGGGGCCACAGATACGCAGTATTTT. Protein sequence: CASSTSGATDTQYF.